The rows below give T cell receptor beta chains drawn from one sample of a study of blood T cells in healthy people across ages. TCRdb re-called the 5' RACE reads through MiXCR, storing one row per CDR3 protein. The sample consists of fewer than 900,000 distinct CDR3 sequences, 45% to 50% of them appearing once. Sequencing was done on a sample of blood. Source of these receptors: a woman aged 60-75 years in good health. Each CDR3 is given with its conserved first and last residue. The D gene is left open where the match is weak. The size of a clone is reported for some rows only, either as once, few or many, or as a class for expanded clones.

d_gene	abundance	v_gene	j_gene	CDR3aa	CDR3nt
TRBD2	.	TRBV7-9	TRBJ2-7	CAVWRERRDEQYF	TGTGCCGTCTGGCGGGAGAGGCGCGATGAGCAGTACTTC
.	.	TRBV2	TRBJ2-7	CASSPSSAPRPDEQYF	TGTGCCAGCAGCCCCTCATCAGCTCCTCGTCCGGACGAGCAGTACTTC
.	few	TRBV18	TRBJ2-7	CASSPTAGDYEQYF	TGTGCCAGCTCACCCACGGCAGGGGACTACGAGCAGTACTTC
.	.	TRBV5-4	TRBJ2-6	CASSSKQQSGANVLTF	TGTGCCAGCAGCTCCAAGCAGCAGTCTGGGGCCAATGTCCTGACTTTC
TRBD2	few	TRBV7-2	TRBJ2-1	CASSLDGTSGNEQFF	TGTGCCAGCAGCTTAGACGGGACTAGCGGGAATGAGCAGTTCTTC
.	.	TRBV5-1	TRBJ2-5	CASSLEAGDNEQYF	TGCGCCAGCAGCTTGGAGGCGGGGGACAATGAGCAGTACTTC
.	.	TRBV29-1	TRBJ1-4	CSAGATNEKLFF	TGCAGCGCAGGGGCCACTAATGAAAAACTGTTTTTT
.	.	TRBV20-1	TRBJ2-3	CSARKGGDTQYF	TGCAGTGCTAGGAAAGGGGGGGATACGCAGTATTTT
.	.	TRBV7-2	TRBJ1-2	CASSLQYYGYTF	TGTGCCAGCAGCTTACAGTACTATGGCTACACCTTC
TRBD1	few	TRBV9	TRBJ2-2	CASRDRPNTGELFF	TGTGCCAGCCGGGACAGGCCAAACACCGGGGAGCTGTTTTTT
TRBD2	.	TRBV7-8	TRBJ2-5	CASSELAGGGPETQYF	TGTGCCAGCAGCGAGTTAGCGGGAGGGGGGCCGGAGACCCAGTACTTC
.	.	TRBV20-1	TRBJ2-3	CSARFGAAGDTQYF	TGCAGTGCTAGATTCGGGGCTGCCGGAGATACGCAGTATTTT
.	.	TRBV28	TRBJ1-6	CASRAVYSPLHF	TGTGCCAGCAGAGCAGTGTATTCACCCCTCCACTTT
.	.	TRBV30	TRBJ2-1	CAWSVLIGSNEQFF	TGTGCCTGGAGTGTCCTCATTGGATCGAATGAGCAGTTCTTC
.	few	TRBV20-1	TRBJ2-1	CSARDTKGPGDEQFF	TGCAGTGCTAGAGACACTAAAGGACCGGGCGATGAGCAGTTCTTC
.	.	TRBV20-1	TRBJ2-6	CSANEARSGANVLTF	TGCAGTGCTAACGAAGCTCGGTCTGGGGCCAACGTCCTGACTTTC
.	.	TRBV5-1	TRBJ2-4	CASSLGRDLTENIQYF	TGCGCCAGCAGCTTGGGTAGGGATCTCACAGAAAACATTCAGTACTTC
TRBD1	few	TRBV20-1	TRBJ2-7	CSASVWDRGTYEQYF	TGCAGTGCTAGCGTTTGGGACAGGGGTACCTACGAGCAGTACTTC
.	.	TRBV12-3/TRBV12-4	TRBJ2-1	CASSKDPAYNEQFF	TGTGCCAGCAGCAAAGACCCGGCCTACAATGAGCAGTTCTTC
.	.	TRBV7-2	TRBJ1-2	CASSLRIAVGYTF	TGTGCCAGCAGCTTAAGAATAGCGGTTGGCTACACCTTC
.	.	TRBV7-9	TRBJ1-6	CASSLVQGSYNSPLHF	TGTGCCAGCAGCTTAGTACAGGGCTCCTATAATTCACCCCTCCACTTT
TRBD1	.	TRBV6-2/TRBV6-3	TRBJ2-7	CASRGQLLGEQYF	TGTGCCAGCAGGGGACAGCTCCTGGGCGAGCAGTACTTC
TRBD2	.	TRBV20-1	TRBJ2-1	CSAMVAGLNEQFF	TGCAGTGCTATGGTAGCGGGACTAAATGAGCAGTTCTTC
TRBD2	.	TRBV5-5	TRBJ2-3	CASSNPKTSGSLSSTDTQYF	TGTGCCAGCAGCAATCCGAAGACTAGCGGGTCCTTATCTAGCACAGATACGCAGTATTTT
.	many	TRBV5-1	TRBJ2-7	CASSLGTVSYEQYF	TGCGCCAGCAGCCTTGGGACCGTCTCCTACGAGCAGTACTTC
.	.	TRBV28	TRBJ1-2	CASSPRTGLSYGYTF	TGTGCCAGCAGTCCGCGGACGGGGCTTAGCTATGGCTACACCTTC
TRBD1	.	TRBV28	TRBJ2-7	CASSWDRDYEQYF	TGTGCCAGCAGTTGGGACAGAGACTACGAGCAGTACTTC
.	few	TRBV6-6	TRBJ2-5	CASSSGRWETQYF	TGTGCCAGCAGTTCCGGTCGATGGGAGACCCAGTACTTC
TRBD2	.	TRBV2	TRBJ2-7	CASSDTVAGVSEQYF	TGTGCCAGCAGTGACACGGTAGCGGGAGTTTCCGAGCAGTACTTC
.	few	TRBV7-2	TRBJ2-3	CASSYRLFPTDTQYF	TGTGCCAGCAGCTACCGACTTTTTCCCACAGATACGCAGTATTTT
.	.	TRBV12-3/TRBV12-4	TRBJ2-3	CASSLLRTDTQYF	TGTGCCAGCAGTCTACTTCGCACAGATACGCAGTATTTT
.	.	TRBV29-1	TRBJ2-7	CSVGQHGEQYF	TGCAGCGTGGGCCAACATGGCGAGCAGTACTTC
TRBD2	few	TRBV10-3	TRBJ2-1	CAISGLAGNNEQFF	TGTGCCATCAGTGGACTAGCGGGAAACAATGAGCAGTTCTTC
.	.	TRBV6-2/TRBV6-3	TRBJ1-4	CASSASGDEKLFF	TGTGCCAGCAGTGCCTCAGGGGATGAAAAACTGTTTTTT
.	few	TRBV4-3	TRBJ2-3	CASSPSRGTDTQYF	TGCGCCAGCAGCCCCTCTCGGGGAACAGATACGCAGTATTTT
.	.	TRBV29-1	TRBJ1-1	CSVVVGNTEAFF	TGCAGCGTTGTTGTCGGAAACACTGAAGCTTTCTTT